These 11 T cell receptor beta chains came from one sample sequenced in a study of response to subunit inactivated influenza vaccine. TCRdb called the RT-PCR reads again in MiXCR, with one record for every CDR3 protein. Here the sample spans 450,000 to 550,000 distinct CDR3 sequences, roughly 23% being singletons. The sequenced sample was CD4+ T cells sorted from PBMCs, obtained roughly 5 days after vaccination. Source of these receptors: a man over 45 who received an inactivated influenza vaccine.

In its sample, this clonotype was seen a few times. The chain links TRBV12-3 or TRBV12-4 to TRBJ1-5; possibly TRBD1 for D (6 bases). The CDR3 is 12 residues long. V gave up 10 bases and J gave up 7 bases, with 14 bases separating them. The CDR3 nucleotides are TGTGCCACCAACAGGGTCGGCCAGCCCCAGCATTTT. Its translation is CATNRVGQPQHF.

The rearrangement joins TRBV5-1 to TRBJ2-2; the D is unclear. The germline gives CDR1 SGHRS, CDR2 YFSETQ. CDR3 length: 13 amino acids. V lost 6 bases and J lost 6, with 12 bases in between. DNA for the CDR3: TGCGCCAGCAAAAACGAACCTGCCGGGGAGCTGTTTTTT. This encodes CASKNEPAGELFF.

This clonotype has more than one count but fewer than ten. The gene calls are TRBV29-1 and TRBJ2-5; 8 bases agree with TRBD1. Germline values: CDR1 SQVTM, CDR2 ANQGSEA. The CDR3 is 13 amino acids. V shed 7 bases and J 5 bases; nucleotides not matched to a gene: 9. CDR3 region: CSGGQVMVETQYF. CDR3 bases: TGCAGCGGGGGACAGGTGATGGTGGAGACCCAGTACTTC.

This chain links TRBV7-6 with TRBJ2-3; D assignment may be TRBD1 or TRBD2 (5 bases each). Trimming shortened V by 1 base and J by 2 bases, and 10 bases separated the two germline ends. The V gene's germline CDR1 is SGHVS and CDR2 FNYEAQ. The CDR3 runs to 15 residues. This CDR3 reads CASSLGDGATDTQYF. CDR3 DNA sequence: TGTGCCAGCAGCTTAGGGGACGGAGCCACAGATACGCAGTATTTT.

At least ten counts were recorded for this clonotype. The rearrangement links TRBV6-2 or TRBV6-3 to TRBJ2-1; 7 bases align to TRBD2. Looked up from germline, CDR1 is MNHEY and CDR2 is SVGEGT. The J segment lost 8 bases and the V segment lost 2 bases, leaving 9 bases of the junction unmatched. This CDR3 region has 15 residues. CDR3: CASSYGRGSSHEQFF. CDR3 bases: TGTGCCAGCAGTTACGGGAGGGGCTCCTCCCATGAGCAGTTCTTC.

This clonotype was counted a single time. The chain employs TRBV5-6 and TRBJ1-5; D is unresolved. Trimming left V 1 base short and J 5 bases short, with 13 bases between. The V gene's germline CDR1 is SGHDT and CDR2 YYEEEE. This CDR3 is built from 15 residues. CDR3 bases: TGTGCCAGCAGCTTGTGGGGAGGAGGTGATCAGCCCCAGCATTTT. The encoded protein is CASSLWGGGDQPQHF.

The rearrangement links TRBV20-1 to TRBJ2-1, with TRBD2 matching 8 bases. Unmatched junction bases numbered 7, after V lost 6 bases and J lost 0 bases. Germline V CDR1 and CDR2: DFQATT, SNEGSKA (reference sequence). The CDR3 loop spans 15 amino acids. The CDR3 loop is CSAVTGTSSYNEQFF. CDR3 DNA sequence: TGCAGTGCGGTCACCGGGACTAGCTCCTACAATGAGCAGTTCTTC.

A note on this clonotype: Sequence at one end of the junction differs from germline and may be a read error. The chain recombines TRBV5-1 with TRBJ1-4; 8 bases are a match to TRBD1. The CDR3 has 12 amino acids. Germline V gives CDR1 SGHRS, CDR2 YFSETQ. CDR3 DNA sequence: TGTGCCAGCAGCTACGGACAGGGACCACCGGATTTT. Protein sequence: CASSYGQGPPDF. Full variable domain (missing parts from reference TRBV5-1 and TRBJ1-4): KAGVTQTPRYLIKTRGQQVTLSCSPISGHRSVSWYQQTPGQGLQFLFEYFSETQRNKGNFPGRFSGRQFSNSRSEMNVSTLELGDSALYLCASSYGQGPPDFGSGTQLSVL.

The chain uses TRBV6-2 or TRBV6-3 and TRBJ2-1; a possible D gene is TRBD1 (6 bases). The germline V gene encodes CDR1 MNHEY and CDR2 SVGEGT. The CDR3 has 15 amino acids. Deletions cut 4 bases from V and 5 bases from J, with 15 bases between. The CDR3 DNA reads TGTGCCAGCAGTTGGGCTATGGGGGCCCACAATGAGCAGTTCTTC. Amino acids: CASSWAMGAHNEQFF.

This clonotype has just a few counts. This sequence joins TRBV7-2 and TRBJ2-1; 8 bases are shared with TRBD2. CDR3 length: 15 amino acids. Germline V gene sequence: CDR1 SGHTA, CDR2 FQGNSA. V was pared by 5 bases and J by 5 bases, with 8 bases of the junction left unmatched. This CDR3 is CASSKGLVGHNEQFF. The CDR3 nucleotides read TGTGCCAGCAGCAAGGGACTAGTTGGACACAATGAGCAGTTCTTC.

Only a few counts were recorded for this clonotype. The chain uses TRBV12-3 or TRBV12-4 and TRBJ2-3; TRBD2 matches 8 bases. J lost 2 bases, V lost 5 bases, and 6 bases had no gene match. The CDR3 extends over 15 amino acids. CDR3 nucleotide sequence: TGTGCCAGCAGTCGACTAGCGAGGTTCACAGATACGCAGTATTTT. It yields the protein CASSRLARFTDTQYF.